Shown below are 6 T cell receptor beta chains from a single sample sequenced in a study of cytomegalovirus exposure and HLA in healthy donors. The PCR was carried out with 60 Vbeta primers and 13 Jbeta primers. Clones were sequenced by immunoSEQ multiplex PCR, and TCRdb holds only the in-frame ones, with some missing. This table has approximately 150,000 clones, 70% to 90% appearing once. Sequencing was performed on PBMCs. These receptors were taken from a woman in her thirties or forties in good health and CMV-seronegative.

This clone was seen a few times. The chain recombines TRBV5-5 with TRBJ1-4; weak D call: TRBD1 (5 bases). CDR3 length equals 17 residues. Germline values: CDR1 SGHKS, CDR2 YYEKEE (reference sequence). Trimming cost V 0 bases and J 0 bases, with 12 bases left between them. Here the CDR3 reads CASSLAAQGATNEKLFF. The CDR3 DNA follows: TGTGCCAGCAGCTTGGCAGCGCAGGGTGCAACTAATGAAAAACTGTTTTTT.

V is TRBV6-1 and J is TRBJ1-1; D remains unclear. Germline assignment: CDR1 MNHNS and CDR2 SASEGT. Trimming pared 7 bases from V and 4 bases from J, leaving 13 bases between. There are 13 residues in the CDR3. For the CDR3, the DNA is TGTGCCAGCACCGGGATTCTGAGCACTGAAGCTTTCTTT. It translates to CASTGILSTEAFF.

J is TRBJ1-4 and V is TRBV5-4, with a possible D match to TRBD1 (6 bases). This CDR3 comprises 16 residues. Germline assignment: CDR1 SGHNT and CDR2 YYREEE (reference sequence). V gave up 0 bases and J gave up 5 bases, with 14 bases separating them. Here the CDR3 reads CASSLVSGGGNEKLFF. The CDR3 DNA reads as TGTGCCAGCAGCTTGGTGTCGGGAGGGGGGAATGAAAAACTGTTTTTT. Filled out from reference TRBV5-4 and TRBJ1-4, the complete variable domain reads ETGVTQSPTHLIKTRGQQVTLRCSSQSGHNTVSWYQQALGQGPQFIFQYYREEENGRGNFPPRFSGLQFPNYSSELNVNALELDDSALYLCASSLVSGGGNEKLFFGSGTQLSVL.

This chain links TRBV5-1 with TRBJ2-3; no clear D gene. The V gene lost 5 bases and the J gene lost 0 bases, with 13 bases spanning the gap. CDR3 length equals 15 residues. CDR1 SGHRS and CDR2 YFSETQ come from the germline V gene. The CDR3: CASRAGAPSTDTQYF. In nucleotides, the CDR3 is TGCGCCAGCAGAGCAGGCGCCCCTAGCACAGATACGCAGTATTTT.

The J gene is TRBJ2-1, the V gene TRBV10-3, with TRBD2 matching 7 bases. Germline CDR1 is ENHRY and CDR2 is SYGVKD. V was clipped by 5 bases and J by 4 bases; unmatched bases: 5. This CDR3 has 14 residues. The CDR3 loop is CAISPSGEYNEQFF. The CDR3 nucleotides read TGTGCCATCAGTCCTAGCGGCGAATACAATGAGCAGTTCTTC.

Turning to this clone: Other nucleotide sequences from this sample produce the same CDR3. CDR3 protein: CASSLSGGSSYEQYF. The CDR3 coding sequence is TGTGCCAGCAGCTTATCTGGGGGCAGCTCCTACGAGCAGTACTTC. This chain joins TRBV7-2 and TRBJ2-7, with D possibly TRBD1 on 6 matching bases. CDR3 length: 15 amino acids. The V end lost 2 bases, the J end lost 0 bases, and 11 bases lay between the germline ends. CDR1 is SGHTA, CDR2 FQGNSA, per germline. Using reference TRBV7-2 and TRBJ2-7 for the parts outside the CDR3, the full variable domain is GAGVSQSPSNKVTEKGKDVELRCDPISGHTALYWYRQSLGQGLEFLIYFQGNSAPDKSGLPSDRFSAERTGGSVSTLTIQRTQQEDSAVYLCASSLSGGSSYEQYFGPGTRLTVT.